This T cell receptor beta chain derives from a study of shared clonotypes between healthy human individuals. Study-level information: Donors were a couple of women and three men aged 18 to 49.

An even split of each subset's genomic DNA across several immunoSEQ plates was performed. In the original analysis: Filtering was not the same, since immunoSEQ gave junction-only sequences without quality scores. Repertoires were generated with immunoSEQ multiplex PCR, while TCRdb's copy carries only in-frame clones and drops some. D and trimming come from the DNA, and the V and J calls and clone size come from that table. The table includes fewer than 650,000 clones, roughly four fifths detected once. Unsorted samples relied on about 90 million PBMCs, which served as the source of genomic DNA. CDR1 is MGHRA, CDR2 YSYEKL, per germline. V lost 0 bases and J 4 bases, leaving 15 bases between the germline ends. The CDR3 loop spans 16 amino acids.

The receptor was derived from a woman aged 35 to 49 in good health. Some clones in this sample may be carry-over from other donors' samples. The sample consisted of PBMCs. The chain has TRBV4-1 and TRBJ1-1; tentative D call: TRBD1 (5 bases). CDR3 nucleotides: TGCGCCAGCAGCCAAGAGAAGGTGGGGAGGGGCACTGAAGCTTTCTTT. Amino acids: CASSQEKVGRGTEAFF.